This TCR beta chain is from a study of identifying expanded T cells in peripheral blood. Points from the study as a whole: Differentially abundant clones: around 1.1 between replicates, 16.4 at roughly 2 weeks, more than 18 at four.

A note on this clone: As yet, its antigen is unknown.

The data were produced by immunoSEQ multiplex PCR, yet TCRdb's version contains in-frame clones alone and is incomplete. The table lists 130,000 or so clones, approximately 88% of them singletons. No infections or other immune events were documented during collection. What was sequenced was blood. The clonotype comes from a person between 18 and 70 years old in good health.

The CDR3: CASSVRGVNYEQYF. The CDR3 DNA reads TGTGCCAGCAGTGTCCGGGGGGTGAACTACGAGCAGTACTTC. The chain recombines TRBV27 with TRBJ2-7; TRBD2 matches at 7 bases. CDR3 length: 14 amino acids. With V trimmed by 5 bases and J by 3 bases, 7 bases remained unmatched. In germline, CDR1 is MNHEY, CDR2 SMNVEV (reference sequence).